The 18 T cell receptor beta chains reported below all come from one sample, sequenced in a study of regulatory T cells in long-lasting Graves disease. iRepertoire HTBI primers and Arm-PCR of CDR3 regions built TCR beta libraries. Using its own MiXCR run on the multiplex PCR reads, TCRdb lists one record per CDR3 protein. The sample holds 360,000 or so distinct CDR3 sequences; approximately 12% are singletons and the top ten take about 19%. As for time point: newly diagnosed GD, antithyroid drugs for less than 3 months. PBMC RNA served as the TCR library source. These same records also appear under a second study, on T cells in Graves' hyperthyroidism and ophthalmopathy.

Sample: peripheral blood mononuclear cells (PBMCs), taken at new diagnosis, from a patient treated with antithyroid drugs. Every receptor here comes from a woman between 18 and 30 years old with Graves disease.

This clonotype appeared many times. The chain joins TRBV12-3 or TRBV12-4 to TRBJ2-3; D tentatively fits TRBD1 or TRBD2 (6 bases each). This CDR3 has 14 amino acids. Trimming stripped 6 bases from V and 2 bases from J, with 12 bases between. The DNA of the CDR3 is TGTGCCAGCAGGACACAGGGACTCACAGATACGCAGTATTTT. It translates to CASRTQGLTDTQYF.

As for this clonotype: One base away lies a much larger clone, so this may be a sequencing read error. V gene TRBV20-1 combines with J gene TRBJ2-1, with 9 bases fitting TRBD1. CDR3 length: 15 amino acids. Germline assignment: CDR1 DFQATT and CDR2 SNEGSKA (reference sequence). V lost 4 bases and J lost 12; bases outside the gene matches: 16. The CDR3 nucleotides read TGCAGTGCTAAAGCCCCGGACAGGGGAGATTATGGGCAGTTCTTC. It encodes CSAKAPDRGDYGQFF.

Many counts were recorded for this clonotype. CDR3 nucleotides: TGTGCCAGCTCACTCCTCAACGACTACTCTGGAAACACCATATATTTT. It translates to CASSLLNDYSGNTIYF. V usage is TRBV18 and J usage is TRBJ1-3, with no clear D. The CDR3 length is 16 residues. Germline V gene data show CDR1 as KGHSH and CDR2 as LQKENI. V gave up 4 bases and J gave up 0 bases, with 13 bases separating them.

In this sample, this clonotype turned up many times. The rearrangement joins TRBV7-2 to TRBJ1-2; 9 bases line up with TRBD1. CDR1 and CDR2 from the germline V gene are SGHTA and FQGNSA. The CDR3 covers 17 residues. V trimming: 5 bases; J trimming: 4 bases; junction bases outside the gene matches: 14. The CDR3 spells CASSDNPPGQGIYGYTF. The CDR3 nucleotides are TGTGCCAGCAGCGACAACCCCCCCGGACAGGGGATCTATGGCTACACCTTC. The full variable domain, in which reference TRBV7-2 and TRBJ1-2 provide the parts outside the CDR3, is GAGVSQSPSNKVTEKGKDVELRCDPISGHTALYWYRQSLGQGLEFLIYFQGNSAPDKSGLPSDRFSAERTGGSVSTLTIQRTQQEDSAVYLCASSDNPPGQGIYGYTFGSGTRLTVV.

At least ten counts were recorded for this clonotype. The rearrangement joins TRBV30 to TRBJ2-2; 7 nucleotides align to TRBD2. Germline trimming cut 5 bases from V and 6 bases from J; bases unmatched to any gene: 9. The CDR3 is 14 amino acids. CDR1 is GTSNPN, CDR2 SVGIG, per germline (reference sequence). In nucleotides, the CDR3 is TGTGCCTGGGGGGAGGGAAATAGAGCCGGGGAGCTGTTTTTT. Protein product: CAWGEGNRAGELFF. The entire variable domain, with the rest obtained from reference TRBV30 and TRBJ2-2, is as follows: SQTIHQWPATLVQPVGSPLSLECTVEGTSNPNLYWYRQAAGRGLQLLFYSVGIGQISSEVPQNLSASRPQDRQFILSSKKLLLSDSGFYLCAWGEGNRAGELFFGEGSRLTVL.

This clonotype was seen repeatedly, ten times or more. The J gene is TRBJ2-1, the V gene TRBV20-1; 9 bases are a match to TRBD2. J gave up 1 base and V 6 bases, and 22 bases lay outside the gene matches. There are 20 residues in the CDR3. Germline V gene sequence: CDR1 DFQATT, CDR2 SNEGSKA (reference sequence). As DNA, the CDR3 is TGCAGTGCCACGGCACCTCTTGGACTAGCGACTTGGAGGTCCTACAATGAGCAGTTCTTC. This translates into CSATAPLGLATWRSYNEQFF.

Many counts were recorded for this clonotype. This chain uses TRBV4-3 with TRBJ1-1; TRBD1 matches at 7 bases. Germline lookup yields CDR1 LGHNA and CDR2 YSLEER. With 0 bases clipped from V and 5 bases from J, the junction kept 3 bases outside the gene matches. CDR3 length: 14 amino acids. The CDR3 loop is CASSQEAGGTEAFF. The DNA for the CDR3 is TGCGCCAGCAGCCAAGAGGCAGGGGGGACTGAAGCTTTCTTT.

This clonotype was detected many times. The chain has TRBV12-3 or TRBV12-4 and TRBJ1-5; no firm D call. Trimming took 3 bases from V and 2 from J, leaving 8 bases between them. The CDR3 consists of 14 residues. The CDR3 is CASSLEQGNQPQHF. The CDR3 DNA is TGTGCCAGCAGTTTGGAGCAGGGCAATCAGCCCCAGCATTTT.

This clonotype was counted ten times or more. The chain uses TRBV11-2 and TRBJ2-7; the D call may be TRBD1 or TRBD2 (5 bases each). This CDR3 region has 11 residues. The V gene's germline CDR1 is SGHAT and CDR2 FQNNGV. Trimming took off 1 base at V and 8 bases at J, with 6 bases between the two ends. CDR3 sequence reads: CASSLAGQQYF. The CDR3 DNA follows: TGTGCCAGCAGCTTAGCGGGACAGCAGTACTTC.

This clonotype was seen more than once but under ten times. The CDR3 loop is CSAKPGLMEVEAFF. The CDR3 region has the DNA TGCAGTGCGAAACCGGGACTTATGGAGGTTGAAGCTTTCTTT. V usage is TRBV20-1 and J usage is TRBJ1-1; a possible D gene is TRBD1 (5 bases). V was clipped by 6 bases and J by 7 bases, with 21 bases between them. The CDR3 runs to 14 residues. CDR1 and CDR2 (germline): DFQATT, SNEGSKA (reference sequence).

This chain uses TRBV19 with TRBJ1-5; 8 positions agree with TRBD1. Germline CDR1 LNHDA, CDR2 SQIVND (reference sequence). J gave up 6 bases and V 7 bases, and 8 bases lay outside the gene matches. The CDR3 covers 14 residues. The CDR3 is CASTARGPGQPQHF. Here the CDR3 DNA reads TGTGCCAGTACCGCCAGGGGGCCGGGTCAGCCCCAGCATTTT.

This clonotype was seen ten or more times. This rearrangement joins TRBV2 to TRBJ1-2; a possible D gene is TRBD1 (5 bases). The CDR3 has 14 residues. Trimming cost V 4 bases and J 1 base, with 10 bases left between them. The germline V gene has CDR1 SNHLY and CDR2 FYNNEI. The CDR3 sequence: CASSGRRGNYGYTF. In DNA form, the CDR3 reads TGTGCCAGCAGTGGACGTAGGGGTAACTATGGCTACACCTTC.

V gene TRBV7-2 combines with J gene TRBJ2-3; 9 bases are shared with TRBD1. This CDR3 is 17 amino acids long. J lost 2 bases, V lost 3 bases, and 9 bases had no gene match. Germline V lookup: CDR1 SGHTA, CDR2 FQGNSA. DNA for the CDR3: TGTGCCAGCAGCTTGGAGTCGACAGGGGGATTCACAGATACGCAGTATTTT. It encodes CASSLESTGGFTDTQYF.

This clonotype came up many times. The DNA of the CDR3 is TGTGCCAGCAGCTTCGAGGCCTCAGAGACCCAGTACTTC. Amino acid sequence: CASSFEASETQYF. The gene calls are TRBV7-8 and TRBJ2-5; D remains ambiguous. This CDR3 has 13 amino acids. Trimming removed 3 bases at V and 4 bases at J, with 9 bases between. Looked up from germline, CDR1 is SGHVS and CDR2 is FQNEAQ.

CDR3 in amino acids: CATSQHLSNQPQHF. The DNA for the CDR3 is TGTGCCACCAGTCAGCACCTTAGCAATCAGCCCCAGCATTTT. This chain links TRBV24-1 with TRBJ1-5; D is undetermined. This CDR3 region has 14 residues. Germline V gene sequence: CDR1 KGHDR, CDR2 SFDVKD. V gave up 6 bases and J gave up 0 bases, with 8 bases separating them.

This clonotype was detected many times. The V gene is TRBV9, the J gene TRBJ2-5; TRBD1 aligns across 8 bases. Germline trimming cut 2 bases from V and 1 base from J; bases unmatched to any gene: 4. Per germline, CDR1 SGDLS and CDR2 YYNGEE. The length of the CDR3 is 15 residues. CDR3 nucleotide sequence: TGTGCCAGCAGCGTCGGGACAGGTATCCAAGAGACCCAGTACTTC. It translates to CASSVGTGIQETQYF. The variable domain in full, with the rest retrieved from reference TRBV9 and TRBJ2-5, is DSGVTQTPKHLITATGQRVTLRCSPRSGDLSVYWYQQSLDQGLQFLIQYYNGEERAKGNILERFSAQQFPDLHSELNLSSLELGDSALYFCASSVGTGIQETQYFGPGTRLLVL.

Only a few counts were recorded for this clonotype. The DNA of the CDR3 is TGTGCCACCACAAGGCAGTTTGGCAGCTCCTACGAGCAGTACTTC. Protein: CATTRQFGSSYEQYF. The chain carries TRBV10-3 and TRBJ2-7; D ambiguous. V lost 10 bases to trimming and J lost 0 bases, with 19 bases between them. The CDR3 is 15 residues long. Germline V gives CDR1 ENHRY, CDR2 SYGVKD.

Details on this clonotype: A far larger clone differs by one base, so this is likely a read error. This rearrangement joins TRBV6-1 to TRBJ2-7; D is perhaps TRBD1 (6 bases). The CDR3 loop spans 15 amino acids. Germline CDR1 reads MNHNS; CDR2 reads SASEGT. In nucleotides, the CDR3 is TGTGCCAACAGTCACCAAGGGGACACTTTCTACGAGCAGTACTTC. It translates to CANSHQGDTFYEQYF.